Given below is one T cell receptor beta chain in context. The data belong to a study of T cell changes during pregnancy in multiple sclerosis. V was cut by 0 bases and J by 0 bases, with 13 bases left in between. This CDR3 contains 17 residues. CDR1 SGHKS and CDR2 YYEKEE come from the germline V gene (reference sequence). The assay was immunoSEQ multiplex PCR, and TCRdb's table has in-frame clones only and misses some. The table includes 40,000 to 50,000 clones, more than 85% detected once. The chain couples TRBV5-5 to TRBJ1-3; D uncertain. Source: CD4+ T cells from peripheral blood mononuclear cells, taken in the third trimester of pregnancy. The receptor's source is a female donor with multiple sclerosis, enrolled in a pregnancy study. The CDR3 nucleotides are TGTGCCAGCAGCTTGGAGCAGGCCCTTCGCTCTGGAAACACCATATATTTT. It codes for CASSLEQALRSGNTIYF.